This entry concerns a single T cell receptor (beta chain). Antigen specificity is unknown. Between the trimmed V and J ends, which lost 7 bases and 3 bases, there was a span of 15 bases. Per the germline V gene, CDR1 is SEHNR and CDR2 is FQNEAQ (reference sequence). This CDR3 has 15 amino acids. Sequencing used immunoSEQ multiplex PCR; TCRdb keeps in-frame clones, though not all of them. The sample has 1.5 million to 2.5 million clones, around 96% seen once. This entry is derived from a study of shared clonotypes between healthy human individuals. Study at large: Per-donor plates numbered three CD4 naive, three CD4 memory, two CD8 naive and one CD8 memory.

Broader study findings: Non-shared clonotypes showed lower generation probabilities than clonotypes common to all four donors. Though the depth was large, rarefaction showed that sorted-subset sequencing was incomplete.

CD45RO negativity and positive selection for CCR7 defined naive CD8 cells, a population that excluded terminally differentiated effector memory CD45RA+ cells. Donation came from healthy HIV-negative adults that had no recent acute infections or vaccinations. Sequencing was done on a sample of naive CD8+ T cells sorted from blood. The chain has TRBV7-9 and TRBJ2-2; tentative D call: TRBD2 (5 bases). The source of this sequence is a man younger than 35 in good health. The CDR3 DNA is TGTGCCAGCATCCTCGAGGGATTGGACACCGGGGAGCTGTTTTTT. Its protein is CASILEGLDTGELFF.